The source of this T cell receptor beta chain is a study of cytomegalovirus exposure and HLA in healthy donors. Study observations and caveats: Later on, a genetic analysis was performed. It linked a missense variant in DCLRE1C with V- and J-gene trimming of TCR beta. Most observed TCR sequences were rare, whereas some public TCRs were detected in many donors.

Details on this clone: Its antigen remains unknown.

The V gene end was trimmed by 4 bases and the J gene end by 3 bases; junction bases not matched to a gene: 5. This CDR3 is 15 amino acids long. Germline CDR1 and CDR2: MRHNA and SNTAGT. Healthy individuals who donated bone marrow served as the donors. Though probably carrying unrecorded immune exposures, donors were nominally healthy at sampling. PCR amplification relied on 60 Vbeta primers (plus 13 Jbeta primers). Clones were sequenced by immunoSEQ multiplex PCR, and TCRdb holds only the in-frame ones, with some missing. This table has around 150,000 clones, 80% appearing once. The gene calls are TRBV6-4 and TRBJ2-1; 8 bases are shared with TRBD2. The clonotype was recovered from a man aged 25-45 years in good health and CMV-seronegative. The specimen was PBMCs. The CDR3 loop is CASSAWTSNYNEQFF. The CDR3 coding sequence is TGTGCCAGCAGTGCATGGACTAGCAACTACAATGAGCAGTTCTTC.